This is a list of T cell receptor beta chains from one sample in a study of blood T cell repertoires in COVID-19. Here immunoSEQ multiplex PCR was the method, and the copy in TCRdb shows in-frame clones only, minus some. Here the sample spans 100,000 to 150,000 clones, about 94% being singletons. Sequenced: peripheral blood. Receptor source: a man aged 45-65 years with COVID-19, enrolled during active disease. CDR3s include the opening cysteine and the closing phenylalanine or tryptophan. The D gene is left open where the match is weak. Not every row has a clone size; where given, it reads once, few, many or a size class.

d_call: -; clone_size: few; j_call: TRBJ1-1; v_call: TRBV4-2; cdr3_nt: TGTGCCAGCAGCCAAGTAGATATGAACACTGAAGCTTTCTTT; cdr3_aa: CASSQVDMNTEAFF
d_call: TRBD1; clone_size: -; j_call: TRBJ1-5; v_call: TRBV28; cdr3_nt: TGTGCCAGCAGTCAATGGACAGGGAGTGGTCAGCCCCAGCATTTT; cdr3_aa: CASSQWTGSGQPQHF
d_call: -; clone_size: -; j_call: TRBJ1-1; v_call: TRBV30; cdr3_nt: TGTGCCTGTAAAGGGAGGGAGTCGGACACTGAAGCTTTCTTT; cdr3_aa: CACKGRESDTEAFF
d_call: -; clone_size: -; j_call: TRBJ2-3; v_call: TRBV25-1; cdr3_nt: TGTGCCAGCAGTAGTAGCTTTGTCACAGATACGCAGTATTTT; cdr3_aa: CASSSSFVTDTQYF
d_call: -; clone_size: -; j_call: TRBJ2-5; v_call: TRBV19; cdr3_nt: TGTGCCAGTAGTATAGGCGGGACGGCAGAGACCCAGTACTTC; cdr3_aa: CASSIGGTAETQYF
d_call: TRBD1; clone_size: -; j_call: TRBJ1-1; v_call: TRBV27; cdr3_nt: TGTGCCAGCAGGACAGGGGGTAGCACTGAAGCTTTCTTT; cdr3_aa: CASRTGGSTEAFF
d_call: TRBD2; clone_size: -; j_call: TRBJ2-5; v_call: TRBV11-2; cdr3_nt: TGTGCCAGCAGGTCCATAGCGGGACTACAAGAGACCCAGTACTTC; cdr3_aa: CASRSIAGLQETQYF
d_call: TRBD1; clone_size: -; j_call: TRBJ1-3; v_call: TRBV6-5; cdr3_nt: TGTGCCAGCAGTTACTCGGGACAGGGGAATGGAAACACCATATATTTT; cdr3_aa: CASSYSGQGNGNTIYF
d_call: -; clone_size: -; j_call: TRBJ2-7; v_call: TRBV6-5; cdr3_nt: TGTGCCAGCAGATTGACAGGTGCTCACGAGCAGTACTTC; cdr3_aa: CASRLTGAHEQYF
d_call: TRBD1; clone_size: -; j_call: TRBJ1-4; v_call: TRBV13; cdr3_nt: TGTGCCAGCAGCTCAACACAGGGGGCTCGAACTGAAAAACTGTTTTTT; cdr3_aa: CASSSTQGARTEKLFF
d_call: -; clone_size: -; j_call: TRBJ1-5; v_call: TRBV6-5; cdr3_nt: TGTGCCAGCAGTTTCTACGGGTCTTTCAATCAGCCCCAGCATTTT; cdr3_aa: CASSFYGSFNQPQHF
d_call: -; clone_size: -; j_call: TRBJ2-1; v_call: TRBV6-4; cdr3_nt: TGTGCCAGCAGTGACTCGTGGGGGGATGAGCAGTTCTTC; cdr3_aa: CASSDSWGDEQFF
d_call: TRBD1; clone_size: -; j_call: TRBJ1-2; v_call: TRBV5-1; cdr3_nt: TGCGCCAGCAGCTTCGGGACAGGGTTAGGCTACACCTTC; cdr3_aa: CASSFGTGLGYTF
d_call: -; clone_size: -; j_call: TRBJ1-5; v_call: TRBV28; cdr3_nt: TGTGCCAGCAGTTTAGGGCGGGGAGATCAGCCCCAGCATTTT; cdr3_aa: CASSLGRGDQPQHF
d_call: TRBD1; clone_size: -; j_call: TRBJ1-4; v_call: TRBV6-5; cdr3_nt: TGTGCCAGCAGTTACACTCAGGGGGCAAGGGAAAAACTGTTTTTT; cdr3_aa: CASSYTQGAREKLFF
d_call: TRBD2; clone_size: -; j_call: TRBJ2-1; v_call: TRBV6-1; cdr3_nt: TGTGCCAGCAGTGTCGCTACAGCGGGAGGAGACAATGAGCAGTTCTTC; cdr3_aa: CASSVATAGGDNEQFF
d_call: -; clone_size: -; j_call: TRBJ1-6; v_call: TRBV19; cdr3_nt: TGTGCCAGTAAGGAGCTGATTCTTAATTCACCCCTCCACTTT; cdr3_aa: CASKELILNSPLHF
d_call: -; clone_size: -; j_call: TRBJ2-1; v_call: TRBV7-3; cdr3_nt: TGTGCCAGCAGCCCCGGGGGAGATTGGTACGAGCAGTTCTTC; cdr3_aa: CASSPGGDWYEQFF
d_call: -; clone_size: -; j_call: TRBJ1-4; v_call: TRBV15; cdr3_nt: TGTGCCACCAGCAGAGACGTGGGGGGGGATGGTGAAAAACTGTTTTTT; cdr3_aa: CATSRDVGGDGEKLFF
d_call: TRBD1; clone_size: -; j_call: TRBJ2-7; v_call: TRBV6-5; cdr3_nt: TGTGCCAGCAGTAGCGGAACCGGGACAGGCTACGAGCAGTACTTC; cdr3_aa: CASSSGTGTGYEQYF
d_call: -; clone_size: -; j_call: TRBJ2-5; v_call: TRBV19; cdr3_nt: TGTGCCAGTAGGGGGCGTGAGACCCAGTACTTC; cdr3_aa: CASRGRETQYF
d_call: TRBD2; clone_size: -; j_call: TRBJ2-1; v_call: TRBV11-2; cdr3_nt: TGTGCCAGCAACCCCATAGCGGGGGCCTCCTACAATGAGCAGTTCTTC; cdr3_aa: CASNPIAGASYNEQFF
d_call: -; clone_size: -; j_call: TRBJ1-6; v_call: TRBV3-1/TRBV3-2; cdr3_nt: TGTGCCAGCAGCCAAGGACAGATAAATTCACCCCTCCACTTT; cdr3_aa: CASSQGQINSPLHF
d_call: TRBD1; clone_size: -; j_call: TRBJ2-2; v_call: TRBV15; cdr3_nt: TGTGCCACCAGCAGAGATCGGGGACAGGGGAACACCGGGGAGCTGTTTTTT; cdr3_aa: CATSRDRGQGNTGELFF
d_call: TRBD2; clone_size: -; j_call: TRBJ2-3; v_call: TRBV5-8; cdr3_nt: TGTGCCAGCAGCTTGGGTGGGCTAGCGGGAGGAGCAGATACGCAGTATTTT; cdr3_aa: CASSLGGLAGGADTQYF
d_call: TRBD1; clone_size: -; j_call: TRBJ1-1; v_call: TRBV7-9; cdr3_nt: TGTGCCAGCCTCCCTCTAGGCAGGGGGGACACTGAAGCTTTCTTT; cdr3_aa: CASLPLGRGDTEAFF
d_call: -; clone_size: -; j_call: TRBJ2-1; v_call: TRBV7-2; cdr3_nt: TGTGCCAGCAGCATGACTAGTTGGGACAATGAGCAGTTCTTC; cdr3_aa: CASSMTSWDNEQFF
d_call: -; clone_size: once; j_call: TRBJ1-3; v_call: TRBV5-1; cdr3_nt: TGCGCCAGCAGCCAGGGGCCCGCTGGAAACACCATATATTTT; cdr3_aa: CASSQGPAGNTIYF
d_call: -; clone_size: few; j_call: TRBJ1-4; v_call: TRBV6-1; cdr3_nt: TGTGCCAGCAGTGACCCGGGGTTGGGGGCTTTAGAAAAACTGTTTTTT; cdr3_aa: CASSDPGLGALEKLFF
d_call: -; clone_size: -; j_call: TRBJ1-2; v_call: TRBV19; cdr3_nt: TGTGCCAGCGCAAGCGGCTCTCGCTACACCTTC; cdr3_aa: CASASGSRYTF
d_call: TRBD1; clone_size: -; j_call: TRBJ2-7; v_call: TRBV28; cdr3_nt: TGTGCCAGCAGTGAACCCGGGACAGGGGGCCACGAGCAGTACTTC; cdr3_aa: CASSEPGTGGHEQYF
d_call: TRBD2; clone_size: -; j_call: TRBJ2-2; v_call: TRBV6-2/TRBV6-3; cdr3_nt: TGTGCCAGCAGTTACGCGGGAGATACCGGGGAGCTGTTTTTT; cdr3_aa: CASSYAGDTGELFF
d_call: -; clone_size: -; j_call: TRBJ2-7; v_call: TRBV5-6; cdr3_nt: TGTGCCAGCAGCTTGCCGGGAACCTACGAGCAGTACTTC; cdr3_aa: CASSLPGTYEQYF
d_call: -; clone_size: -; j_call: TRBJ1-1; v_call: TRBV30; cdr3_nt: TGTGCCTGGAGTGTAAACAGGGTCACTGAAGCTTTCTTT; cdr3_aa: CAWSVNRVTEAFF
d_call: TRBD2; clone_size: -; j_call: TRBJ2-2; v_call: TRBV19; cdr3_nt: TGTGCCAGTAGTACTAGCGGGAGGGCCAACACCGGGGAGCTGTTTTTT; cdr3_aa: CASSTSGRANTGELFF
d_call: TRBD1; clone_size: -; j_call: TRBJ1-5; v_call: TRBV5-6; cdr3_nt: TGTGCCAGCAGCCTGGGACAGGGTAATAGCAATCAGCCCCAGCATTTT; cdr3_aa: CASSLGQGNSNQPQHF
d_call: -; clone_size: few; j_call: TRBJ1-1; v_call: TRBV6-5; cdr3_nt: TGTGCCAGCAGTTACTCCCAGAACACTGAAGCTTTCTTT; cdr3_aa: CASSYSQNTEAFF
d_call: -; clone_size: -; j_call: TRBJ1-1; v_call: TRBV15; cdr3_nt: TGTGCCACCAGCAGAGCCTCAGGGTGGGAAACTTTCTTT; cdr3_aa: CATSRASGWETFF